The text below deals with one TCR beta chain. Its target is not known. Germline assignment: CDR1 LNHDA and CDR2 SQIVND (reference sequence). The CDR3 is 15 residues long. Per donor there was one draw, yielding a blood sample of 2 to 3 ml. These data originate in a study of monozygotic twins with inflammatory bowel disease. Study-wide points: TCRbeta inverse Simpson diversity was decreased in IBD patients versus healthy co-twins. The data gave no support to a single strong IBD-associated signal or clonotype.

Via template switching, UMIs carrying a 6-nucleotide sample barcode were introduced. TCRdb processed the 5' RACE reads again and assigns one entry to each CDR3 protein, with no DNA. The sample table sets out about 300,000 distinct CDR3 sequences. The gene calls are TRBV19 and TRBJ1-4. This receptor was identified in a human donor with ulcerative colitis or Crohn's disease, or a healthy co-twin of an affected twin (not recorded which). Source material: blood. The CDR3 region is CASGFGWQANEKLFF.